This T cell receptor (beta chain) was recovered during a study of early stage breast cancer tumors. About the research overall: ER+/PR+/HER2- status applied to about 75% of the 16 invasive breast tumors.

Notes on this clone: The antigen is not known.

Data came from immunoSEQ multiplex PCR; TCRdb stores just in-frame clones and leaves some out. The data hold some 21,000 clones, with around 76% observed a single time. Points from the study as a whole: Chain pairing and CD4, CD8 or FOXP3 expression were not captured. Compared with adjacent normal breast tissue, tumors showed roughly 2.5-fold greater T cell density and higher clonality.

Germline V lookup: CDR1 MNHNS, CDR2 SASEGT. V was clipped by 7 bases and J by 4 bases, with 13 bases between them. The CDR3 runs to 13 residues. The receptor's source is a person in their sixties with breast cancer. Sequencing was carried out using blood. J is TRBJ1-2 and V is TRBV6-1, with a tentative D call TRBD1 (5 bases). The CDR3 reads CASTREQAYGYTF. The DNA of the CDR3 is TGTGCCAGCACCAGGGAACAGGCCTATGGCTACACCTTC.